A single sample gave rise to the 9 T cell receptor beta chains below, sequenced in a study of identifying expanded T cells in peripheral blood. Sequencing used immunoSEQ multiplex PCR; TCRdb keeps in-frame clones, though not all of them. In the table there are approximately 100,000 clones, approximately 88% of which are singletons. Sequences were obtained from blood. The origin of the receptors is a person between 18 and 75 years old in good health.

This chain links TRBV5-6 with TRBJ1-3; the D is unclear. CDR1 SGHDT and CDR2 YYEEEE come from the germline V gene. This CDR3 spans 15 amino acids. V dropped 2 bases and J dropped 4 bases, with 13 bases sitting between them. The CDR3: CASSFRKLAGNTIYF. DNA of the CDR3: TGTGCCAGCAGCTTCCGAAAGTTAGCGGGAAACACCATATATTTT.

The chain employs TRBV6-5 and TRBJ2-7, with TRBD1 as a possible D gene (5 bases). Germline CDR1 and CDR2: MNHEY and SVGAGI. This CDR3 has 13 amino acids. V was pared by 4 bases and J by 5 bases, with 12 bases between. As DNA, the CDR3 is TGTGCCAGCAGTTCTCAGGGTAGTGACGAGCAGTACTTC. Residues: CASSSQGSDEQYF.

The V and J genes are TRBV7-8 and TRBJ2-1, with D perhaps matching TRBD1 (5 bases). Germline CDR1 SGHVS, CDR2 FQNEAQ. The CDR3 length is 13 residues. Between the trimmed V and J ends, which lost 10 bases and 2 bases, there was a span of 12 bases. The CDR3 nucleotides read TGTGCCACCGCCATCAGGGCCTACAATGAGCAGTTCTTC. Translation: CATAIRAYNEQFF.

This clone was counted once. V gene TRBV7-8 combines with J gene TRBJ2-7, with D possibly TRBD2 on 5 matching bases. Germline CDR1 and CDR2: SGHVS and FQNEAQ. V was cut by 5 bases and J by 2 bases, with 25 bases left in between. This CDR3 comprises 18 residues. The CDR3, as DNA: TGTGCCAGCAGCAGCGGACGCGTTCAGAGGGTACTCCCCTACGAGCAGTACTTC. This sequence encodes CASSSGRVQRVLPYEQYF.

The V and J genes are TRBV7-2 and TRBJ1-6; D unresolved. The germline V gene encodes CDR1 SGHTA and CDR2 FQGNSA. Trimming removed 1 base at V and 9 bases at J, with 13 bases between. The CDR3 length is 15 residues. The CDR3 reads CASSLVGLTSSPLHF. The CDR3, as DNA: TGTGCCAGCAGCTTAGTAGGCCTTACCTCTTCACCCCTCCACTTT. The variable domain in full, completed from reference TRBV7-2 and TRBJ1-6, reads GAGVSQSPSNKVTEKGKDVELRCDPISGHTALYWYRQSLGQGLEFLIYFQGNSAPDKSGLPSDRFSAERTGGSVSTLTIQRTQQEDSAVYLCASSLVGLTSSPLHFGNGTRLTVT.

V and J are TRBV6-1 and TRBJ1-2, with a possible D match to TRBD1 (5 bases). With 6 bases removed from V and 8 bases from J, the gap between germline ends came to 16 bases. Germline lookup yields CDR1 MNHNS and CDR2 SASEGT. This CDR3 comprises 13 residues. The CDR3 spells CASSEDTRSGYTF. The CDR3 nucleotides are TGTGCCAGCAGCGAGGACACCAGGTCCGGCTACACCTTC.

V and J are TRBV2 and TRBJ1-4; D ambiguous. This CDR3 region has 13 residues. The germline gives CDR1 SNHLY, CDR2 FYNNEI. V lost 4 bases, J lost 5 bases, and 8 bases lay in between. The CDR3 DNA sequence: TGTGCCAGCAGTGGGTGGAGGAATGAAAAACTGTTTTTT. The encoded protein is CASSGWRNEKLFF.

This clone was seen a single time. The chain recombines TRBV6-5 with TRBJ2-7; the D is unclear. The CDR3 consists of 11 residues. V lost 5 bases to trimming and J lost 6 bases, with 8 bases between them. Germline V gene data show CDR1 as MNHEY and CDR2 as SVGAGI. The CDR3 DNA is TGTGCCAGCAGTATTGGGTTCGAGCAGTACTTC. It yields the protein CASSIGFEQYF.

The chain has TRBV7-8 and TRBJ2-1; 7 nucleotides align to TRBD1. Germline V gene data show CDR1 as SGHVS and CDR2 as FQNEAQ. CDR3 length: 14 amino acids. J lost 9 bases, V lost 1 base, and 6 bases had no gene match. This CDR3 reads CASSLGGQSIEQFF. Here the CDR3 DNA reads TGTGCCAGCAGCTTAGGGGGACAGAGTATTGAGCAGTTCTTC.